Shown below are 15 T cell receptor beta chains from a single sample sequenced in a study of T cells after yellow fever vaccination. TCRdb re-called the 5' RACE reads through MiXCR, storing one row per CDR3 protein. Here the sample spans around 320,000 distinct CDR3 sequences, 3.5% to 4.5% being singletons. The specimen was PBMCs, collected 15 days after the yellow fever booster vaccination. These receptors were obtained from a man aged 18 to 30 who received the YFV17D yellow fever vaccine.

This clonotype has ten or more counts. This rearrangement joins TRBV5-1 to TRBJ2-3, with a tentative D call TRBD1 (5 bases). Per the germline V gene, CDR1 is SGHRS and CDR2 is YFSETQ. This CDR3 region has 16 residues. With 0 bases removed from V and 0 bases from J, the gap between germline ends came to 11 bases. For the CDR3, the DNA is TGCGCCAGCAGCTTGGCCGACAGTCCCAGCACAGATACGCAGTATTTT. This translates into CASSLADSPSTDTQYF. The variable domain in full, with the rest retrieved from reference TRBV5-1 and TRBJ2-3, is KAGVTQTPRYLIKTRGQQVTLSCSPISGHRSVSWYQQTPGQGLQFLFEYFSETQRNKGNFPGRFSGRQFSNSRSEMNVSTLELGDSALYLCASSLADSPSTDTQYFGPGTRLTVL.

This clonotype was recorded at least ten times. The gene calls are TRBV7-2 and TRBJ2-1; 9 bases are a match to TRBD2. Germline V gene data show CDR1 as SGHTA and CDR2 as FQGNSA. The CDR3 loop spans 13 amino acids. The CDR3 spells CAAGGYRYNEQFF. The CDR3 DNA follows: TGTGCTGCGGGAGGGTATCGGTACAATGAGCAGTTCTTC.

This clonotype was counted only a few times. The chain employs TRBV7-2 and TRBJ1-2, with D unresolved. Germline CDR1 is SGHTA and CDR2 is FQGNSA. V gave up 0 bases and J gave up 2 bases, with 10 bases separating them. The CDR3 is 15 amino acids. This CDR3 reads CASSLARMLNYGYTF. DNA for the CDR3: TGTGCCAGCAGCTTAGCTCGCATGCTAAACTATGGCTACACCTTC.

The table lists this clonotype with a few counts. This sequence joins TRBV29-1 and TRBJ2-7; D is unresolved. Trimming took 3 bases from V and 3 from J, leaving 9 bases between them. Germline CDR1 SQVTM, CDR2 ANQGSEA. This CDR3 has 12 amino acids. The CDR3 sequence is CSVEGRDYEQYF. The CDR3 DNA reads as TGCAGCGTTGAGGGTAGGGACTACGAGCAGTACTTC.

This clonotype was seen repeatedly, ten times or more. The V call is TRBV7-2, the J call TRBJ1-4; D call uncertain. Trimming left V 0 bases short and J 6 bases short, with 5 bases between. The CDR3 loop spans 13 amino acids. CDR1 is SGHTA, CDR2 FQGNSA, per germline. The CDR3 loop reads CASSLARDEKLFF. DNA of the CDR3: TGTGCCAGCAGCTTAGCGCGGGATGAAAAACTGTTTTTT. Drawing the rest from reference TRBV7-2 and TRBJ1-4, the complete variable domain is GAGVSQSPSNKVTEKGKDVELRCDPISGHTALYWYRQSLGQGLEFLIYFQGNSAPDKSGLPSDRFSAERTGGSVSTLTIQRTQQEDSAVYLCASSLARDEKLFFGSGTQLSVL.

This clonotype occurred many times. The chain employs TRBV7-3 and TRBJ2-3; TRBD2 aligns across 15 bases. The CDR3 runs to 20 residues. Germline CDR1 is SGHTA and CDR2 is FQGTGA. With 0 bases clipped from V and 0 bases from J, the junction kept 7 bases outside the gene matches. The CDR3 sequence is CASSLTRPGTSGGSTDTQYF. The CDR3 DNA follows: TGTGCCAGCAGCTTAACCCGACCCGGGACTAGCGGGGGGAGCACAGATACGCAGTATTTT.

This clonotype was observed at least ten times. V and J are TRBV20-1 and TRBJ1-2; TRBD1 matches 7 bases. CDR1 is DFQATT, CDR2 SNEGSKA, per germline (reference sequence). V lost 4 bases to trimming and J lost 6 bases; unmatched junction nucleotides: 11. The length of the CDR3 is 14 residues. This CDR3 reads CSATTGDSLHGYTF. CDR3 coding DNA: TGCAGTGCTACCACGGGGGACAGCTTGCATGGCTACACCTTC.

This clonotype showed up many times. The V gene is TRBV4-1, the J gene TRBJ1-2; 7 nucleotides agree with TRBD1. V shed 1 base, J shed 3 bases, and the junction held 14 bases outside the gene matches. The CDR3 is made up of 18 amino acids. Germline-derived CDR1 and CDR2 are MGHRA and YSYEKL. The CDR3 protein is CASSQGWAQGPYYYGYTF. The CDR3, as DNA: TGCGCCAGCAGCCAAGGGTGGGCACAGGGGCCGTACTACTATGGCTACACCTTC.

This clonotype has only a few counts. V usage is TRBV21-1 and J usage is TRBJ2-4; the table gives TRBD1 as D, unverified against the DNA. TRBV21-1 is annotated as a pseudogene. This CDR3 has 13 amino acids. The DNA of the CDR3 is TGTGCCAGCAGCAGCGGGGGGCGGATCCTTCAGTACTTC. Residues: CASSSGGRILQYF.

This clonotype was counted only a few times. The chain has TRBV7-9 and TRBJ1-5; tentatively, D is TRBD1 (5 bases). This CDR3 region has 15 residues. The V and J ends lost 2 bases and 5 bases respectively, with 13 bases between them. The germline V gene has CDR1 SEHNR and CDR2 FQNEAQ (reference sequence). This CDR3 reads CASSLTLGVDQPQHF. The CDR3 bases are TGTGCCAGCAGCTTAACGTTGGGGGTAGATCAGCCCCAGCATTTT.

This clonotype was seen repeatedly, ten times or more. The chain is built from TRBV20-1 and TRBJ1-2; D is unclear. Trimming left V 5 bases short and J 4 bases short, with 14 bases between. Looked up from germline, CDR1 is DFQATT and CDR2 is SNEGSKA (reference sequence). This CDR3 is 13 amino acids long. The chain's CDR3 is CSAFTGSTYGYTF. As DNA, the CDR3 is TGCAGTGCTTTTACCGGGTCAACCTATGGCTACACCTTC.

This clonotype was detected ten times or more. The chain is built from TRBV9 and TRBJ2-3, with 10 nucleotides matching TRBD2. The CDR3 contains 16 residues. The V gene's germline CDR1 is SGDLS and CDR2 YYNGEE. The trim removed 2 bases at V and 3 bases at J, leaving 6 bases unmatched. DNA for the CDR3: TGTGCCAGCAGCGTCAGCGGGGGGGCCAGGACAGATACGCAGTATTTT. Translation: CASSVSGGARTDTQYF.

V and J are TRBV19 and TRBJ2-2; 11 bases match TRBD1. Losses at the gene ends were 5 bases for V and 7 bases for J; bases not matched to a gene: 9. The CDR3 totals 16 residues. CDR1 is LNHDA, CDR2 SQIVND, per germline (reference sequence). The CDR3 nucleotides are TGTGCCAGTAGTTTCTGGACAGGGGGCGCGGGCGGGGAGCTGTTTTTT. Translation: CASSFWTGGAGGELFF.

The chain joins TRBV20-1 to TRBJ2-3; TRBD1 might be the D (5 bases). The V gene lost 6 bases and the J gene lost 4 bases, with 11 bases spanning the gap. The CDR3 is 12 residues long. Germline V CDR1 and CDR2: DFQATT, SNEGSKA (reference sequence). This CDR3 reads CSAPRRADTQYF. In DNA form, the CDR3 reads TGCAGTGCCCCTCGCAGGGCAGATACGCAGTATTTT.

In this sample, this clonotype turned up many times. The chain recombines TRBV7-3 with TRBJ2-7, with 8 bases matching TRBD1. The CDR3 totals 14 residues. Germline CDR1 reads SGHTA; CDR2 reads FQGTGA. V shed 6 bases and J 0 bases; nucleotides not matched to a gene: 4. The CDR3 nucleotides read TGTGCCAGCAGTCCGGACAGGGTCTCCTACGAGCAGTACTTC. Translation gives CASSPDRVSYEQYF.